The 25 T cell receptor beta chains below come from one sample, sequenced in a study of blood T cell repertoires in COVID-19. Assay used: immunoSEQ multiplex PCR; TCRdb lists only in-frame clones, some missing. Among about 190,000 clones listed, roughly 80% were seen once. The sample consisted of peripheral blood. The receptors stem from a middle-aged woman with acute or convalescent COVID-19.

The CDR3 spells CASSFGPLGSEAFF. For the CDR3, the DNA is TGTGCCAGCAGCTTTGGCCCCCTCGGGTCTGAAGCTTTCTTT. The V and J genes are TRBV5-4 and TRBJ1-1; D gene uncertain. CDR3 size: 14 residues. Deletions cut 2 bases from V and 6 bases from J, with 14 bases between. Germline CDR1 and CDR2: SGHNT and YYREEE (reference sequence).

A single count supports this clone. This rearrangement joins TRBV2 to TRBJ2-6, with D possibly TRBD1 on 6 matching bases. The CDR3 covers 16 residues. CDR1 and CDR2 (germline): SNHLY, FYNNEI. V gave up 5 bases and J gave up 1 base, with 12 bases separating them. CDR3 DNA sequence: TGTGCCAGCAGTTCGACAGGATTGTCTGGGGCCAACGTCCTGACTTTC. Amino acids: CASSSTGLSGANVLTF.

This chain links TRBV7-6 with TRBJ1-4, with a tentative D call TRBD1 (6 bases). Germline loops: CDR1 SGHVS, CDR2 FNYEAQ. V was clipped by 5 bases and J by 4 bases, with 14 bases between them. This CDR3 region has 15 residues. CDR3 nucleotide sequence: TGTGCCAGCAGCCCCGGACAGACCTATAATGAAAAACTGTTTTTT. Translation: CASSPGQTYNEKLFF.

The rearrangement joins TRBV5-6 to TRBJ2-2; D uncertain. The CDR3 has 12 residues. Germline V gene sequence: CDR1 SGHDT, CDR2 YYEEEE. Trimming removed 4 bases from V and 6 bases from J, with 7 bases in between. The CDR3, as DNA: TGTGCCAGCAGCCAGACTGCCGGGGAGCTGTTTTTT. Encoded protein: CASSQTAGELFF.

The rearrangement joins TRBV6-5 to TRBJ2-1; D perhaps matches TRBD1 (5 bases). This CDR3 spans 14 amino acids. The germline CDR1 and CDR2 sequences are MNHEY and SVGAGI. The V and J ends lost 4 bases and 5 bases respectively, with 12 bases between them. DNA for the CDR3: TGTGCCAGCAGTTCAGGGTTTATTAACAATGAGCAGTTCTTC. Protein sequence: CASSSGFINNEQFF.

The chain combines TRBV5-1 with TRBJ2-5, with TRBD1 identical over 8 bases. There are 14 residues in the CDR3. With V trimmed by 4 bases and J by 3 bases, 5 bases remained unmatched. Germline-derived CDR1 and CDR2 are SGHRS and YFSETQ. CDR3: CASSGGQGEETQYF. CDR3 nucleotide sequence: TGCGCCAGCAGCGGCGGACAGGGCGAAGAGACCCAGTACTTC. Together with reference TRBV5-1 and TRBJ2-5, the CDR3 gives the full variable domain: KAGVTQTPRYLIKTRGQQVTLSCSPISGHRSVSWYQQTPGQGLQFLFEYFSETQRNKGNFPGRFSGRQFSNSRSEMNVSTLELGDSALYLCASSGGQGEETQYFGPGTRLLVL.

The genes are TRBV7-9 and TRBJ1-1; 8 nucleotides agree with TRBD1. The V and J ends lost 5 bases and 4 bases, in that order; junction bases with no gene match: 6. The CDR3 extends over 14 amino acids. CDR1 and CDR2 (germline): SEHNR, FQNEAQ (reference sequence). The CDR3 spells CASSRTGRTTEAFF. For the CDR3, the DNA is TGTGCCAGCAGCCGGACAGGGAGGACCACTGAAGCTTTCTTT. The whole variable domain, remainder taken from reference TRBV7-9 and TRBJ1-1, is DTGVSQNPRHKITKRGQNVTFRCDPISEHNRLYWYRQTLGQGPEFLTYFQNEAQLEKSRLLSDRFSAERPKGSFSTLEIQRTEQGDSAMYLCASSRTGRTTEAFFGQGTRLTVV.

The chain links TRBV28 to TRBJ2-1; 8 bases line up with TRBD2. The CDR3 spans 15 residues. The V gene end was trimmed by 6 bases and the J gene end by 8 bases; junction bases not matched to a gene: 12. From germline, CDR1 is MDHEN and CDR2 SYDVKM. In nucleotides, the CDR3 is TGTGCCAGCAGCCCTGAAGGGGCGGGGGGCCATGAGCAGTTCTTC. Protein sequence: CASSPEGAGGHEQFF.

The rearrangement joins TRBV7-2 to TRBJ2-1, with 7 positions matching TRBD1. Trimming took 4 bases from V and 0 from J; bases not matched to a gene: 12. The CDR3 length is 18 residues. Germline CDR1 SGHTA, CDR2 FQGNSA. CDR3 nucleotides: TGTGCCAGCAGCTCCCCCGGGACAGTTATTAACTCCTACAATGAGCAGTTCTTC. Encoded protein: CASSSPGTVINSYNEQFF.

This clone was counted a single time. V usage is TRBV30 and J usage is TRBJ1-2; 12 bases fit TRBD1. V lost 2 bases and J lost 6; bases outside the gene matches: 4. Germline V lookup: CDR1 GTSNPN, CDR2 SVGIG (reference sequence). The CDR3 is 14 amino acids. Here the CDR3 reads CAWSTGTGGHGYTF. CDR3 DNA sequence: TGTGCCTGGAGTACCGGGACAGGGGGCCATGGCTACACCTTC.

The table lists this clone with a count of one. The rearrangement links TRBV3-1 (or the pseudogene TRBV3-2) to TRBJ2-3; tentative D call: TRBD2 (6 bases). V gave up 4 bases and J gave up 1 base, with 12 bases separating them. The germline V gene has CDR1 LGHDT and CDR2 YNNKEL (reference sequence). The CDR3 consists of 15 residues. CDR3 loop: CASSPRDSGTDTQYF. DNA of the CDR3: TGTGCCAGCAGCCCCCGGGACTCAGGCACAGATACGCAGTATTTT.

The CDR3 protein is CASIQGADEKLFF. CDR3 DNA sequence: TGTGCCAGCATACAGGGGGCTGATGAAAAACTGTTTTTT. The chain combines TRBV7-9 with TRBJ1-4; TRBD1 matches at 9 bases. Per germline, CDR1 SEHNR and CDR2 FQNEAQ (reference sequence). J gave up 6 bases and V 7 bases, and 3 bases lay outside the gene matches. The CDR3 has 13 amino acids. Full variable domain (outside the CDR3, taken from reference TRBV7-9 and TRBJ1-4): DTGVSQNPRHKITKRGQNVTFRCDPISEHNRLYWYRQTLGQGPEFLTYFQNEAQLEKSRLLSDRFSAERPKGSFSTLEIQRTEQGDSAMYLCASIQGADEKLFFGSGTQLSVL.

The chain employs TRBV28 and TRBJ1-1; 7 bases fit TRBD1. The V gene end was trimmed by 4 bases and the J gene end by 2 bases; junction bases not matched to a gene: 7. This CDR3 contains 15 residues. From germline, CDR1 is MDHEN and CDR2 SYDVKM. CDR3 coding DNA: TGTGCCAGCAGTTCCCTCAGGACAGGTAACACTGAAGCTTTCTTT. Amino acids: CASSSLRTGNTEAFF.

CDR3 sequence: CASSLAGLAGISYF. The CDR3 DNA reads as TGTGCCAGCAGCCTCGCGGGACTAGCGGGAATATCATACTTC. The chain uses TRBV3-1 (or the pseudogene TRBV3-2) and TRBJ2-7; 13 bases fit TRBD2. Losses at the gene ends were 4 bases for V and 13 bases for J; bases not matched to a gene: 10. The germline gives CDR1 LGHDT, CDR2 YNNKEL (reference sequence). The CDR3 has 14 amino acids.

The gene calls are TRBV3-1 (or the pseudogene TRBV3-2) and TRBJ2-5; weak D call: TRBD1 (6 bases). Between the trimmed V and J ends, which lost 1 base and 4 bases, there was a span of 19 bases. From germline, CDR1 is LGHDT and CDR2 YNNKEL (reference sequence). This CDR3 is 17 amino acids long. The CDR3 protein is CASSQAPTGFLGETQYF. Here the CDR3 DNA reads TGTGCCAGCAGCCAAGCGCCTACAGGGTTCTTGGGAGAGACCCAGTACTTC.

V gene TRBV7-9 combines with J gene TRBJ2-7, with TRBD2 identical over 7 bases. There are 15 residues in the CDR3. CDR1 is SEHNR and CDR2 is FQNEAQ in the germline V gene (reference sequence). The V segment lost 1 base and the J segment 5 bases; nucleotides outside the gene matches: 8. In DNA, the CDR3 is TGTGCCAGCAGCTTAGGGGGGGGATATGGGCACGAGCAGTACTTC. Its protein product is CASSLGGGYGHEQYF.

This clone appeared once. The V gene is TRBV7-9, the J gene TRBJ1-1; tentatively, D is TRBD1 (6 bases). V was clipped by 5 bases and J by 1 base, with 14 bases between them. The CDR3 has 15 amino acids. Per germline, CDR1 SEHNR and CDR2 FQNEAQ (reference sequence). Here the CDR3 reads CASSRYTGRNTEAFF. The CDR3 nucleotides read TGTGCCAGCAGCCGATACACAGGGAGGAACACTGAAGCTTTCTTT.

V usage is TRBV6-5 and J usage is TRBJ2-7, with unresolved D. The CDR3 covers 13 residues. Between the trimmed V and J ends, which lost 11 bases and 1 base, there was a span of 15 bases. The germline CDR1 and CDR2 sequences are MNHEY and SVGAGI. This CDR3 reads CAVPDGVSYEQYF. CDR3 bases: TGTGCCGTACCGGATGGAGTTTCCTACGAGCAGTACTTC.

The CDR3, as DNA: TGTGCCACTGCTAGGGGGGGGCACACAGATACGCAGTATTTT. Its translation is CATARGGHTDTQYF. The V and J genes are TRBV6-5 and TRBJ2-3; the D gene is possibly TRBD2 (7 bases). The V end was cut by 10 bases, the J end by 2 bases, with 16 bases between. The CDR3 spans 14 residues. From germline, CDR1 is MNHEY and CDR2 SVGAGI.

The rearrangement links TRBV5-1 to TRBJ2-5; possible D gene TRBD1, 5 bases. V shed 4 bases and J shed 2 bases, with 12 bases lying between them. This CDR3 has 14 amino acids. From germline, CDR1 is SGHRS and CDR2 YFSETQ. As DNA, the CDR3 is TGCGCCAGCAGCCGCAGGGCCGGGCAAGAGACCCAGTACTTC. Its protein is CASSRRAGQETQYF.

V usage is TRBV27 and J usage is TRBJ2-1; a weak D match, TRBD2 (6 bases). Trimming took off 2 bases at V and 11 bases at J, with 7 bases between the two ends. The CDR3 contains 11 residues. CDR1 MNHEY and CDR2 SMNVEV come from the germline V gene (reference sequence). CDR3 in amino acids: CASSLGGKQFF. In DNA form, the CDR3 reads TGTGCCAGCAGTTTAGGAGGGAAGCAGTTCTTC.

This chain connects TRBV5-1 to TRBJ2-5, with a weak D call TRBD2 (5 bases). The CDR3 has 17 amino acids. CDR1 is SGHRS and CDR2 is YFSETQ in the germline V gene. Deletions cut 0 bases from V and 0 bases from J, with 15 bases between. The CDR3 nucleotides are TGCGCCAGCAGCTTGGCTCTCCGGGGAACCAACCAAGAGACCCAGTACTTC. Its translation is CASSLALRGTNQETQYF. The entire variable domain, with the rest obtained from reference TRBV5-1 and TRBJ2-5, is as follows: KAGVTQTPRYLIKTRGQQVTLSCSPISGHRSVSWYQQTPGQGLQFLFEYFSETQRNKGNFPGRFSGRQFSNSRSEMNVSTLELGDSALYLCASSLALRGTNQETQYFGPGTRLLVL.

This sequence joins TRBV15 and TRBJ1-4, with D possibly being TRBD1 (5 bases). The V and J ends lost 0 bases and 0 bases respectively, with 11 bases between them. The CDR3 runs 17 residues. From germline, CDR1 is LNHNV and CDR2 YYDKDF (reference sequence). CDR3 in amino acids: CATSRDPPGATNEKLFF. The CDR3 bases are TGTGCCACCAGCAGAGATCCACCGGGGGCAACTAATGAAAAACTGTTTTTT. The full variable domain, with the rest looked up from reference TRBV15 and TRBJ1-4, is DAMVIQNPRYQVTQFGKPVTLSCSQTLNHNVMYWYQQKSSQAPKLLFHYYDKDFNNEADTPDNFQSRRPNTSFCFLDIRSPGLGDTAMYLCATSRDPPGATNEKLFFGSGTQLSVL.

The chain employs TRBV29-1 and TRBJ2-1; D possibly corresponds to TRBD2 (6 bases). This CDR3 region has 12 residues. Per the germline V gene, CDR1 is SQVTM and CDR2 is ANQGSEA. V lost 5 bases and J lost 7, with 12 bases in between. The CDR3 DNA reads TGCAGCGTTACCCGGGGGTCGAATGAGCAGTTCTTC. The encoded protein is CSVTRGSNEQFF.

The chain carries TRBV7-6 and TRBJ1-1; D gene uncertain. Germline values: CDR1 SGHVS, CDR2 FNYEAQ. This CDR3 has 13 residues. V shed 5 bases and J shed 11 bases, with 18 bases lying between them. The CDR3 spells CASSLVTVGRAFF. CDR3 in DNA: TGTGCCAGCAGCCTCGTAACCGTGGGCCGGGCTTTCTTT.